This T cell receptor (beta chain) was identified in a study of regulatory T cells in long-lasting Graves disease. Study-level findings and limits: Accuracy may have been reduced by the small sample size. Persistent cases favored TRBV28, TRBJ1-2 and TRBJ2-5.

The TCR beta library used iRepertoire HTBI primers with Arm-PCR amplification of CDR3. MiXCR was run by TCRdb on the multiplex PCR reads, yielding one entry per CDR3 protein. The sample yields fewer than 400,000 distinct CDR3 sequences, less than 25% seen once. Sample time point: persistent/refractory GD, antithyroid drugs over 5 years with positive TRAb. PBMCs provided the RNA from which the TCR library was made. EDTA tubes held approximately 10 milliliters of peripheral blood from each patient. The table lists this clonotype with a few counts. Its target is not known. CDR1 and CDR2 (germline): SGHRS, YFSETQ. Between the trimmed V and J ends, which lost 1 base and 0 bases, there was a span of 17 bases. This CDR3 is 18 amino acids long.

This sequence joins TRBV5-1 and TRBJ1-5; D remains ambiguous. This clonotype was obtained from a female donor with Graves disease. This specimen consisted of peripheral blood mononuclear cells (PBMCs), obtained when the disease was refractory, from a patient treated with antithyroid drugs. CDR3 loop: CASSLSWVTSYSNQPQHF. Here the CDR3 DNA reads TGCGCCAGCAGCTTGTCGTGGGTGACCAGTTATAGCAATCAGCCCCAGCATTTT.